Listed here are 14 T cell receptor beta chains from one sample, sequenced in a study of T cells in narcolepsy. Produced via immunoSEQ multiplex PCR; TCRdb's table is partial and in-frame only. This table holds tens of thousands of clones, about 83% found once. Sequences were obtained from CD45RA- memory CD4+ T cells from PBMCs. All receptors come from a human donor with narcolepsy.

The CDR3 spells CASYKGGQQNSPLHF. As DNA, the CDR3 is TGTGCCAGCTACAAAGGTGGGCAGCAAAATTCACCCCTCCACTTT. The chain combines TRBV6-1 with TRBJ1-6, with D hard to call. CDR3 length: 15 residues. V was pared by 8 bases and J by 7 bases, with 18 bases between. Germline CDR1 and CDR2: MNHNS and SASEGT.

The V call is TRBV14, the J call TRBJ2-5; the D is unclear. Matching the DNA end better, TRBJ2-7 makes the J call doubtful. CDR3 length equals 14 residues. Germline values: CDR1 SGHDN, CDR2 FVKESK. CDR3 in amino acids: CASSYGPVGYEQYF. The CDR3 DNA follows: TGTGCCAGCAGCTACGGACCGGTGGGCTACGAGCAGTACTTC.

The J gene is TRBJ1-2, the V gene TRBV5-6, with D perhaps TRBD1 (5 bases). V was shortened by 7 bases and J by 4 bases, with 17 bases between the two germline ends. The CDR3 has 14 amino acids. Per the germline V gene, CDR1 is SGHDT and CDR2 is YYEEEE. The CDR3 DNA is TGTGCCAGCCTCAAGGGGAGGCTGACCTATGGCTACACCTTC. This codes for CASLKGRLTYGYTF. Complete variable domain (other parts from reference TRBV5-6 and TRBJ1-2): DAGVTQSPTHLIKTRGQQVTLRCSPKSGHDTVSWYQQALGQGPQFIFQYYEEEERQRGNFPDRFSGHQFPNYSSELNVNALLLGDSALYLCASLKGRLTYGYTFGSGTRLTVV.

This chain uses TRBV4-2 with TRBJ2-7, with TRBD2 identical over 9 bases. The CDR3 is 18 residues long. With V trimmed by 2 bases and J by 3 bases, 14 bases remained unmatched. Germline V lookup: CDR1 LGHNA, CDR2 YNFKEQ. CDR3 region: CASSQQAPGLAMIYEQYF. For the CDR3, the DNA is TGTGCCAGCAGCCAACAGGCCCCGGGACTAGCCATGATCTACGAGCAGTACTTC.

The chain is built from TRBV5-6 and TRBJ1-2, with D possibly matching TRBD1 (5 bases). Looked up from germline, CDR1 is SGHDT and CDR2 is YYEEEE. The V end was cut by 1 base, the J end by 4 bases, with 14 bases between. The CDR3 totals 15 residues. The CDR3 sequence is CASSLYRLVPYGYTF. The CDR3, as DNA: TGTGCCAGCAGCTTGTACAGGCTGGTACCCTATGGCTACACCTTC.

The chain employs TRBV29-1 and TRBJ1-2; tentatively, D is TRBD1 (5 bases). The germline CDR1 and CDR2 sequences are SQVTM and ANQGSEA. The CDR3 covers 14 residues. CDR3 sequence: CIALGDRQNYGYTF. The CDR3 region has the DNA TGCATCGCACTCGGCGACAGACAAAACTATGGCTACACCTTC. The complete variable domain, with remaining parts taken from reference TRBV29-1 and TRBJ1-2, reads SAVISQKPSRDICQRGTSLTIQCQVDSQVTMMFWYRQQPGQSLTLIATANQGSEATYESGFVIDKFPISRPNLTFSTLTVSNMSPEDSSIYLCIALGDRQNYGYTFGSGTRLTVV.

This CDR3 is CASRRGTGRTGELFF. The DNA for the CDR3 is TGTGCCAGCAGGAGGGGGACAGGGCGGACCGGGGAGCTGTTTTTT. J is TRBJ2-2 and V is TRBV11-2; the match to TRBD1 covers 9 bases. Unmatched junction bases numbered 7, after V lost 6 bases and J lost 5 bases. CDR3 size: 15 residues. The germline V gene has CDR1 SGHAT and CDR2 FQNNGV.

This sequence joins TRBV6-5 and TRBJ1-5, with D perhaps matching TRBD1 (6 bases). V lost 4 bases and J lost 2, with 12 bases in between. CDR3 length: 15 residues. Germline V gene data show CDR1 as MNHEY and CDR2 as SVGAGI. The CDR3 sequence is CASSSTGTGNQPQHF. CDR3 sequence (DNA): TGTGCCAGCAGTTCCACAGGGACGGGCAATCAGCCCCAGCATTTT.

This clone has only one observation. The chain links TRBV4-3 to TRBJ1-1, with D hard to call. Deletions cut 1 base from V and 4 bases from J, with 7 bases between. This CDR3 region has 13 residues. Germline V lookup: CDR1 LGHNA, CDR2 YSLEER. The CDR3 nucleotides are TGCGCCAGCAGCCAAGTTTTTGGCACTGAAGCTTTCTTT. Translation: CASSQVFGTEAFF.

The CDR3 DNA sequence: TGTGCCAGCAGCTTAGGGGAGACTAGCGGGAGGTCAGATACGCAGTATTTT. The encoded protein is CASSLGETSGRSDTQYF. This chain uses TRBV7-2 with TRBJ2-3; 13 bases are a match to TRBD2. With 1 base clipped from V and 4 bases from J, the junction kept 5 bases outside the gene matches. This CDR3 has 17 residues. CDR1 is SGHTA and CDR2 is FQGNSA in the germline V gene.

The V call is TRBV28, the J call TRBJ2-7; no definite D call. Trimming took 3 bases from V and 0 from J, leaving 9 bases between them. The CDR3 covers 14 residues. Germline V lookup: CDR1 MDHEN, CDR2 SYDVKM. This chain's CDR3 is CASSLTAFSYEQYF. DNA for the CDR3: TGTGCCAGCAGTTTGACGGCGTTCTCCTACGAGCAGTACTTC.

The chain recombines TRBV4-3 with TRBJ2-4; 7 positions match TRBD1. This CDR3 has 18 amino acids. Germline lookup yields CDR1 LGHNA and CDR2 YSLEER. The V and J ends lost 0 bases and 0 bases, in that order; junction bases with no gene match: 8. For the CDR3, the DNA is TGCGCCAGCAGCCAAGATCCCGCGACAGGGTTAGCCAAAAACATTCAGTACTTC. The encoded protein is CASSQDPATGLAKNIQYF.

This chain links TRBV5-1 with TRBJ2-7; 7 bases fit TRBD2. CDR1 is SGHRS, CDR2 YFSETQ, per germline. The V segment lost 0 bases and the J segment 0 bases; nucleotides outside the gene matches: 6. The CDR3 loop spans 16 amino acids. The CDR3 sequence is CASSLVASGYSYEQYF. CDR3 in DNA: TGCGCCAGCAGCTTGGTGGCTAGCGGTTACTCCTACGAGCAGTACTTC.

Regarding this clone: A junction boundary mismatches the germline segment, possibly from a read error. The rearrangement joins TRBV25-1 to TRBJ2-1; 7 bases map to TRBD2. This CDR3 is built from 16 residues. The germline V gene encodes CDR1 MGHDK and CDR2 SYGVNS. CDR3 nucleotides: TGTGCCAGCAGCCCCAAACGGGCTAGCGGCTACAATGAGCAGCTCTTC. It codes for CASSPKRASGYNEQLF.